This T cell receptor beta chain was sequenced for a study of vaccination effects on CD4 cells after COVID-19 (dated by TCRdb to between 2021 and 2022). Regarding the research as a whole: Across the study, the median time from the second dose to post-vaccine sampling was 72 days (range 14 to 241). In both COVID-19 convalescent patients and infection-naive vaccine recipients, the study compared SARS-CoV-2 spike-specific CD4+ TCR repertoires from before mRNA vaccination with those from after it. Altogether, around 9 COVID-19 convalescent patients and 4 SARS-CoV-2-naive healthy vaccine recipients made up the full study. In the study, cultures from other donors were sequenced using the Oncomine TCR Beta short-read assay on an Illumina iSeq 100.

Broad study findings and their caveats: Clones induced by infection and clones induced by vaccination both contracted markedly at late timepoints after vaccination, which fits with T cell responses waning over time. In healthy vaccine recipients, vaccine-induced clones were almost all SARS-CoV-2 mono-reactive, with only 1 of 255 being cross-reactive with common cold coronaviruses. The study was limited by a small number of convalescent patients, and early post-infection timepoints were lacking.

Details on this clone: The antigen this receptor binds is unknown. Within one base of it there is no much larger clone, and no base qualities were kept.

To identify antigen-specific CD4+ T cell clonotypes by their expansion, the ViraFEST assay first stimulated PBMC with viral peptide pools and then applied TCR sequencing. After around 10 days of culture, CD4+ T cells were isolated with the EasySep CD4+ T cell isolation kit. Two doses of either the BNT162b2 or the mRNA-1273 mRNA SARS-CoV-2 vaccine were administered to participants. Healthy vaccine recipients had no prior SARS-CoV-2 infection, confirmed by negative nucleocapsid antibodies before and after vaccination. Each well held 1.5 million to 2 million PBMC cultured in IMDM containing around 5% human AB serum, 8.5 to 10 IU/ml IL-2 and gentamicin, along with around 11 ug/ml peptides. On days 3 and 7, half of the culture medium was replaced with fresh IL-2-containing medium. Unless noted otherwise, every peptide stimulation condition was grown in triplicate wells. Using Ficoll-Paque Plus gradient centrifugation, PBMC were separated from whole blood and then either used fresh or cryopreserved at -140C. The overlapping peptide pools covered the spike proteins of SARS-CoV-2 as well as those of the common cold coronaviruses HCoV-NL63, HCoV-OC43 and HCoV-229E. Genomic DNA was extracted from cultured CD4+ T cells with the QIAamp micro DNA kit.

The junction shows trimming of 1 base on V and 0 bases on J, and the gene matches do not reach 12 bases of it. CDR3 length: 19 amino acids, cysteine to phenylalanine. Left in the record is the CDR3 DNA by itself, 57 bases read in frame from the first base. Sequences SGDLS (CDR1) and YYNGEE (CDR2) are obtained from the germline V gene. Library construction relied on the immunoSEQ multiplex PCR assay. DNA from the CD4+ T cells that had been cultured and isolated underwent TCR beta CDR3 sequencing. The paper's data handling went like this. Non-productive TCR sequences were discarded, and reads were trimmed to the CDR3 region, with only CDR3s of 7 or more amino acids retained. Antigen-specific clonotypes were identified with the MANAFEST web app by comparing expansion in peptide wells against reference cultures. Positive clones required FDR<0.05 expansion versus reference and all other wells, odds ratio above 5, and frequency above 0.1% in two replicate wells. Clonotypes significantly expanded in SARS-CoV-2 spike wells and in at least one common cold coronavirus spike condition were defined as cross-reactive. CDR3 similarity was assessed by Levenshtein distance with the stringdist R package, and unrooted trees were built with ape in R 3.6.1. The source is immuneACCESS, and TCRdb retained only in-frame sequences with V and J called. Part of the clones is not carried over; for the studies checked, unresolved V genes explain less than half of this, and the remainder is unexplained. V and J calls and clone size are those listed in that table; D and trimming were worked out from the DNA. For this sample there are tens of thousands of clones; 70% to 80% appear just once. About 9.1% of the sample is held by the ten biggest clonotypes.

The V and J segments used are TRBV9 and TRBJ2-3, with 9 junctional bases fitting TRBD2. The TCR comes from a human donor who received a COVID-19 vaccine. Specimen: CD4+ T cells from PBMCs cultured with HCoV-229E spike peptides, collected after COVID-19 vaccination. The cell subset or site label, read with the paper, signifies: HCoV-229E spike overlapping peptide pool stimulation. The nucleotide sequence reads TGTGCCAGCAGCGTAATGGCGGGGGGGCCAGTAATCAGCACAGATACGCAGTATTTT. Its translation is CASSVMAGGPVISTDTQYF.